This TCR beta chain emerged from a study of blood T cell repertoires in COVID-19. Study summary: Donors in the United States, Italy and Spain gave samples during acute or convalescent COVID-19. Sources were T cells, B-cell-depleted T cells, or PBMCs; the material itself was cDNA or gDNA.

Sequencing was performed with immunoSEQ multiplex PCR; in TCRdb, only in-frame clones are kept and a portion is missing. The sample includes about 220,000 clones, approximately 86% of them seen just once. CDR3 length: 12 amino acids. As for this clone: One end of the junction is discordant with germline, which a read error may explain.

Sample: peripheral blood. The clonotype comes from an elderly woman with acute or convalescent COVID-19. V gene TRBV12-3 or TRBV12-4 combines with J gene TRBJ1-1, with D tentatively TRBD1 (5 bases). CDR3 bases: TGTGCCAGCAGTTTAATGGGGTCCCAGGGCATCTTT. Amino acid sequence: CASSLMGSQGIF.